The 12 T cell receptor beta chains below all came from one sample that was sequenced in a study of blood T cell repertoires in COVID-19. The data were produced by immunoSEQ multiplex PCR, yet TCRdb's version contains in-frame clones alone and is incomplete. Of some 350,000 clones listed, 90% to 95% were seen once; the top ten hold roughly 3.3%. Specimen: peripheral blood. Receptor source: a woman aged 18-29 years who had recovered from COVID-19.

V gene TRBV6-1 combines with J gene TRBJ2-7; 10 nucleotides match TRBD2. The CDR3 contains 17 residues. After removal of 2 bases from V and 3 bases from J, the junction contained 10 bases not matched to a gene. Per germline, CDR1 MNHNS and CDR2 SASEGT. The CDR3 DNA reads TGTGCCAGCAGTGAAAGGAAGGGGCTAGCGGGAGTCTACGAGCAGTACGTC. It specifies CASSERKGLAGVYEQYV.

V usage is TRBV6-5 and J usage is TRBJ1-2; D uncertain. CDR3 length equals 15 residues. Trimming cost V 7 bases and J 3 bases, with 18 bases left between them. Germline V lookup: CDR1 MNHEY, CDR2 SVGAGI. The CDR3: CASTGLSGIDYGYTF. The CDR3 DNA reads as TGTGCCAGCACCGGTTTAAGCGGGATCGACTATGGCTACACCTTC.

The V and J genes are TRBV18 and TRBJ1-5, with TRBD1 matching over 10 bases. Germline lookup yields CDR1 KGHSH and CDR2 LQKENI. V was pared by 3 bases and J by 2 bases, with 10 bases of the junction left unmatched. The CDR3 extends over 18 amino acids. CDR3 in amino acids: CASSPGDRGILGNQPQHF. CDR3 nucleotide sequence: TGTGCCAGCTCACCGGGGGACAGGGGAATTCTAGGCAATCAGCCCCAGCATTTT.

The gene calls are TRBV11-2 and TRBJ2-3; D perhaps matches TRBD2 (5 bases). From germline, CDR1 is SGHAT and CDR2 FQNNGV. CDR3 size: 15 residues. Between the trimmed V and J ends, which lost 8 bases and 6 bases, there was a span of 21 bases. CDR3 DNA: TGTGCCAGCCGCCGATCTAGCACCCGGTGGGATACGCAGTATTTT. Translating it yields CASRRSSTRWDTQYF.

The count of this clone is one. This chain connects TRBV23-1 to TRBJ2-7; no definite D call. TRBV23-1 is placed among ORFs of uncertain function. CDR3 length: 17 amino acids. Deletions cut 2 bases from V and 4 bases from J, with 21 bases between. The CDR3 DNA sequence: TGCGCCAGCAGTCAAACCACCAGTCGTGCTCCTTTGTACGAGCAGTACGTC. Translation gives CASSQTTSRAPLYEQYV.

This clone was observed a few times. The chain carries TRBV9 and TRBJ2-1, with 8 bases that match TRBD2. Per germline, CDR1 SGDLS and CDR2 YYNGEE. This CDR3 is 16 amino acids long. J lost 0 bases, V lost 4 bases, and 6 bases had no gene match. The CDR3 region is CASSTQSGSSYNEQFF. In DNA, the CDR3 is TGTGCCAGCAGCACACAGAGCGGGAGCTCCTACAATGAGCAGTTCTTC.

The gene calls are TRBV9 and TRBJ2-1, with TRBD2 matching 11 bases. V lost 7 bases, J lost 0 bases, and 12 bases stayed unmatched. The CDR3 runs to 18 residues. CDR1 and CDR2 (germline): SGDLS, YYNGEE. In DNA, the CDR3 is TGTGCCAGCTCTCGACTAGCGGGAACAGTTAGCTCCTACAATGAGCAGTTCTTC. As protein: CASSRLAGTVSSYNEQFF.

This clone appeared once. V usage is TRBV4-1 and J usage is TRBJ1-2; no reliable D call. Germline CDR1 reads MGHRA; CDR2 reads YSYEKL. The V end lost 0 bases, the J end lost 8 bases, and 16 bases lay between the germline ends. The CDR3 has 15 amino acids. CDR3 in amino acids: CASSQEREVYPGYTF. As DNA, the CDR3 is TGCGCCAGCAGCCAAGAGAGGGAGGTCTACCCGGGCTACACCTTC.

The chain employs TRBV6-2 or TRBV6-3 and TRBJ2-7; 7 bases match TRBD1. CDR3 size: 14 residues. Germline assignment: CDR1 MNHEY and CDR2 SVGEGT. Trimming removed 5 bases from V and 3 bases from J; junction bases left unmatched: 7. Here the CDR3 reads CASSTHRDSYEQYV. The DNA for the CDR3 is TGTGCCAGCAGTACACACCGGGACAGCTACGAGCAGTACGTC.

J is TRBJ2-1 and V is TRBV10-3; 10 positions agree with TRBD2. V shed 3 bases, J shed 7 bases, and the junction held 9 bases outside the gene matches. Germline CDR1 and CDR2: ENHRY and SYGVKD. The CDR3 is 16 amino acids. The CDR3 spells CAISDSGTSVVNEQFF. CDR3 nucleotides: TGTGCCATCAGTGATTCCGGGACTAGCGTGGTGAATGAGCAGTTCTTC.

The rearrangement uses TRBV29-1 and TRBJ1-3, with D possibly matching TRBD1 (5 bases). The V end lost 6 bases, the J end lost 0 bases, and 9 bases lay between the germline ends. This CDR3 has 13 amino acids. Germline loops: CDR1 SQVTM, CDR2 ANQGSEA. The CDR3 protein is CSVTGDSGNTIYF. The CDR3 nucleotides read TGCAGCGTCACAGGAGACTCTGGAAACACCATATATTTT. Using reference TRBV29-1 and TRBJ1-3 for the parts outside the CDR3, the full variable domain is SAVISQKPSRDICQRGTSLTIQCQVDSQVTMMFWYRQQPGQSLTLIATANQGSEATYESGFVIDKFPISRPNLTFSTLTVSNMSPEDSSIYLCSVTGDSGNTIYFGEGSWLTVV.

For the CDR3, the DNA is TGCAGCGTGGTGAACCGACTAGCGGGAGTCACAGATACGCAGTATTTT. This codes for CSVVNRLAGVTDTQYF. The chain couples TRBV29-1 to TRBJ2-3; 12 bases match TRBD2. CDR3 size: 16 residues. CDR1 SQVTM and CDR2 ANQGSEA come from the germline V gene. V was pared by 6 bases and J by 2 bases, with 9 bases of the junction left unmatched.